This TCR beta chain came from a study of beta chain features in type 1 diabetes. Overall study: Age, gender, cell numbers and subset yield matched between patients and controls. All of the samples together had around 110,000,000 sorted cells examined. General study results and limits: Using cDNA template may skew counts toward highly expressing activated cells. Type 1 diabetes patients showed fewer insertions and more deletions at VDJ junctions.

Expressed TCRB transcripts were sequenced, since all the RNA that had been isolated was reverse transcribed. Sequencing was performed with immunoSEQ multiplex PCR; in TCRdb, only in-frame clones are kept and a portion is missing. The table shows over 300,000 clones, with 7.5% to 9% occurring only once. Worth noting for this clone: The antigen is not known.

CDR3 length equals 15 residues. Germline CDR1 and CDR2: SGDLS and YYNGEE. With 4 bases clipped from V and 4 bases from J, the junction kept 8 bases outside the gene matches. The sample taken for sequencing was central memory CD4+ T cells from blood. This TCR was recovered from a woman in her late teens or twenties in good health. The chain is built from TRBV9 and TRBJ2-7; 10 bases are shared with TRBD1. The DNA for the CDR3 is TGTGCCAGCAGCACCCTCGGGACAGGGGAGTACGAGCAGTACTTC. It encodes CASSTLGTGEYEQYF.